A selection of T cell receptor beta chains follows, all from one sample in a study of vaccination and CD4 T cells after COVID-19. MiXCR, run by TCRdb on the PCR reads, gives a single entry per CDR3 protein. This sample yields approximately 22,000 distinct CDR3 sequences, of which approximately 40% are seen a single time; approximately 17% belongs to the top ten. Antigen specificity for these receptors is unknown. Sample: CD4+ T cells from blood, cultured in vitro, taken before SARS-CoV-2 vaccination. These receptors all stem from a human donor who received a COVID-19 vaccine. CDR3s include the opening cysteine and the closing phenylalanine or tryptophan.

TRBJ1-3,TRBV10-3,CAISGLDPGNTIYF
TRBJ2-7,TRBV24-1,CATSEAGLYEQYF
TRBJ2-5,TRBV20-1,CSGRTTQETQYF
TRBJ2-1,TRBV6-1,CASTPGGGWRGEQFF
TRBJ1-4,TRBV2,CASSPRLTRLFF
TRBJ1-2,TRBV7-9,CASTTGGRGGYTF
TRBJ2-3,TRBV27,CASSSLRGGVSTDTQYF
TRBJ1-1,TRBV6-1,CASSQGVNTEAFF
TRBJ2-7,TRBV20-1,CSARHSGQGAYEQYF
TRBJ1-5,TRBV7-8,CASSLEALAGFQPQHF
TRBJ1-1,TRBV19,CASSPRDTENTEAFF
TRBJ1-1,TRBV6-1,CASRLRFRQGGTEAFF
TRBJ2-7,TRBV4-1,CASRQTGTYEQYF
TRBJ2-7,TRBV12-3/TRBV12-4,CASSSRTGGPYEQYF
TRBJ2-3,TRBV2,CASRKTSGRSTDTQYF
TRBJ1-5,TRBV7-2,CASSSEGGRSQPQHF
TRBJ2-3,TRBV19,CASSMMGSSGETTDTQYF
TRBJ2-3,TRBV28,CASSLFAGGAVNTQYF
TRBJ2-5,TRBV7-8,CASSLLLLGETQYF
TRBJ2-6,TRBV24-1,CATGRSGAGGANVLTF
TRBJ2-3,TRBV20-1,CSASSYAAGLTDTQYF
TRBJ1-2,TRBV5-1,CASSLAAGYGYTF
TRBJ1-2,TRBV19,CASGRGPNYGYTF
TRBJ2-3,TRBV6-1,CASRGGLGTDTQYF
TRBJ1-1,TRBV20-1,CSARDRGRNTEAFF
TRBJ2-1,TRBV12-3/TRBV12-4,CASSFWTGGDYNEQFF
TRBJ2-7,TRBV21-1,CASSKEDAIYEQYF
TRBJ2-1,TRBV5-4,CASSSSRGFNEQFF
TRBJ2-5,TRBV5-1,CASREAVLRETQYF